The next 19 T cell receptor beta chains were all read from a single sample in a study of long-term antiretroviral therapy in people with HIV. The immunoSEQ assay was v3.0, run at survey level. Assay used: immunoSEQ multiplex PCR; TCRdb lists only in-frame clones, some missing. The repertoire includes some 35,000 clones, roughly 93% of them detected once, and 3.6% sits in the top ten. The input for sequencing was unsorted PBMCs, taken 4.1 years after starting antiretroviral therapy. Receptor source: a woman between 45 and 65 years old with HIV.

CDR3 sequence: CASRSGVNEQFF. The CDR3 bases are TGTGCCAGCAGATCGGGGGTAAATGAGCAGTTCTTC. V gene TRBV2 combines with J gene TRBJ2-1; D is possibly TRBD2 (6 bases). V was pared by 6 bases and J by 7 bases, with 10 bases between. CDR3 size: 12 residues. Germline assignment: CDR1 SNHLY and CDR2 FYNNEI.

This rearrangement joins TRBV19 to TRBJ1-1; maybe TRBD1 (5 bases). Germline CDR1 and CDR2: LNHDA and SQIVND (reference sequence). This CDR3 comprises 17 residues. V lost 5 bases and J lost 0, with 19 bases in between. The chain's CDR3 is CASSLGYGTAMNTEAFF. The CDR3, as DNA: TGTGCCAGTAGTTTGGGTTACGGGACGGCAATGAACACTGAAGCTTTCTTT.

V is TRBV16 and J is TRBJ2-7; D unclear. V lost 0 bases, J lost 6 bases, and 6 bases lay in between. This CDR3 region has 12 residues. The germline gives CDR1 KGHSY, CDR2 FQNENV. CDR3 nucleotide sequence: TGTGCCAGCAGCCAATCGTTAACCGAGCAGTACTTC. Its protein product is CASSQSLTEQYF.

This clone was picked up one time. The CDR3 loop is CASRDDRARNTEAFF. The CDR3 DNA sequence: TGTGCCAGCAGGGATGACAGGGCGAGAAACACTGAAGCTTTCTTT. This chain joins TRBV2 and TRBJ1-1; 7 bases are a match to TRBD1. The germline CDR1 and CDR2 sequences are SNHLY and FYNNEI. V was pared by 6 bases and J by 2 bases, with 9 bases of the junction left unmatched. The CDR3 contains 15 residues.

In DNA, the CDR3 is TGCGCCAGCAGCCAAGCTAGGGGGCGAGGCTACACCTTC. This translates into CASSQARGRGYTF. The rearrangement joins TRBV4-1 to TRBJ1-2; 7 bases fit TRBD1. This CDR3 is 13 amino acids long. Per germline, CDR1 MGHRA and CDR2 YSYEKL. The V segment lost 1 base and the J segment 8 bases; nucleotides outside the gene matches: 4.

The chain combines TRBV7-9 with TRBJ1-6; no firm D call. Germline loops: CDR1 SEHNR, CDR2 FQNEAQ (reference sequence). V was clipped by 2 bases and J by 9 bases, with 11 bases between them. The CDR3 loop spans 14 amino acids. The chain's CDR3 is CASSLLGEVSPLHF. In nucleotides, the CDR3 is TGTGCCAGCAGCTTACTGGGTGAGGTTTCACCCCTCCACTTT.

This clone was counted between two and nine times. The chain links TRBV7-9 to TRBJ2-7; TRBD1 is a possible D gene (6 bases). This CDR3 is 13 amino acids long. Germline V gene lookup returns CDR1 SEHNR and CDR2 FQNEAQ (reference sequence). The germline V and J ends were trimmed by 2 bases and 7 bases, with 12 bases remaining between them. CDR3 nucleotides: TGTGCCAGCAGCTTAACCAGGGGCGAGGAGCAGTACTTC. Amino acid sequence: CASSLTRGEEQYF.

The genes are TRBV19 and TRBJ2-3, with TRBD2 identical over 9 bases. The trim removed 4 bases at V and 3 bases at J, leaving 8 bases unmatched. Looked up from germline, CDR1 is LNHDA and CDR2 is SQIVND (reference sequence). This CDR3 region has 16 residues. As DNA, the CDR3 is TGTGCCAGTAGTAGCGGGGGGGTCCTTGGAACAGATACGCAGTATTTT. It specifies CASSSGGVLGTDTQYF. The full variable domain, its missing parts supplied by reference TRBV19 and TRBJ2-3, is DGGITQSPKYLFRKEGQNVTLSCEQNLNHDAMYWYRQDPGQGLRLIYYSQIVNDFQKGDIAEGYSVSREKKESFPLTVTSAQKNPTAFYLCASSSGGVLGTDTQYFGPGTRLTVL.

By proportion, this clone is medium-sized (0.01 to 0.1%). V is TRBV5-1 and J is TRBJ2-7; unclear D gene. Deletions cut 0 bases from V and 5 bases from J, with 15 bases between. The CDR3 is made up of 15 amino acids. Germline V gene sequence: CDR1 SGHRS, CDR2 YFSETQ. The CDR3, as DNA: TGCGCCAGCAGCTTGGGAAGGGCGAGCCGTGACGAGCAGTACTTC. Amino acids: CASSLGRASRDEQYF.

The genes are TRBV11-2 and TRBJ2-2, with D perhaps matching TRBD2 (6 bases). This CDR3 is 14 amino acids long. Looked up from germline, CDR1 is SGHAT and CDR2 is FQNNGV. The V gene lost 5 bases and the J gene lost 5 bases, with 12 bases spanning the gap. CDR3 sequence: CASSRMEGTGELFF. The CDR3 DNA sequence: TGTGCCAGCAGCAGGATGGAGGGGACCGGGGAGCTGTTTTTT.

The chain uses TRBV5-6 and TRBJ2-7, with 7 nucleotides matching TRBD1. The CDR3 is 17 amino acids. Per germline, CDR1 SGHDT and CDR2 YYEEEE. V was clipped by 1 base and J by 2 bases; unmatched bases: 12. The DNA of the CDR3 is TGTGCCAGCAGCTTGCCCAAAACAGGGGCCAGCGCCTACGAGCAGTACTTC. The encoded protein is CASSLPKTGASAYEQYF. Looking up the rest from reference TRBV5-6 and TRBJ2-7 gives the full variable domain: DAGVTQSPTHLIKTRGQQVTLRCSPKSGHDTVSWYQQALGQGPQFIFQYYEEEERQRGNFPDRFSGHQFPNYSSELNVNALLLGDSALYLCASSLPKTGASAYEQYFGPGTRLTVT.

The J gene is TRBJ1-3, the V gene TRBV15; D unclear. CDR3 length: 17 amino acids. Trimming pared 0 bases from V and 2 bases from J, leaving 14 bases between. Germline CDR1 reads LNHNV; CDR2 reads YYDKDF (reference sequence). The CDR3, as DNA: TGTGCCACCAGCAGAGACCCCGGAGGTTCACCTGGAAACACCATATATTTT. This encodes CATSRDPGGSPGNTIYF.

The genes are TRBV11-2 and TRBJ2-5; D is perhaps TRBD1 (6 bases). The CDR3 covers 15 residues. Germline-derived CDR1 and CDR2 are SGHAT and FQNNGV. Trimming shortened V by 1 base and J by 11 bases, and 20 bases separated the two germline ends. CDR3 protein: CASSLAFQGYGEQYF. The CDR3 DNA is TGTGCCAGCAGCTTAGCCTTCCAGGGGTATGGGGAGCAGTACTTC.

This chain joins TRBV12-5 and TRBJ2-7; no definite D call. V was clipped by 0 bases and J by 1 base, with 10 bases between them. Germline V lookup: CDR1 LGHNT, CDR2 FRNRAP. CDR3 length equals 15 residues. The CDR3 protein is CASGLVAGSSYEQYF. As DNA, the CDR3 is TGTGCTAGTGGTTTGGTAGCCGGTTCTTCCTACGAGCAGTACTTC.

Only one count was recorded for this clone. A junction end diverges from the germline sequence, so it may reflect a read error. This sequence joins TRBV15 and TRBJ2-3; possible D gene TRBD1, 5 bases. CDR1 LNHNV and CDR2 YYDKDF come from the germline V gene (reference sequence). The CDR3 covers 15 residues. The CDR3 is CATSRGAGNTNTQYF. Here the CDR3 DNA reads TGTGCCACCAGCAGAGGGGCAGGGAACACAAATACGCAGTATTTT.

This clone was observed a few times. The chain recombines TRBV18 with TRBJ2-5; 7 bases match TRBD1. This CDR3 is 17 amino acids long. Looked up from germline, CDR1 is KGHSH and CDR2 is LQKENI. V lost 1 base and J lost 4; bases outside the gene matches: 12. The CDR3 DNA follows: TGTGCCAGCTCACCACTCCGACAGGGCATGGGTCGAGAGACCCAGTACTTC. Translated, it gives CASSPLRQGMGRETQYF.

V gene TRBV4-2 combines with J gene TRBJ1-2; a weak D match, TRBD1 (6 bases). CDR3 size: 16 residues. Trimming left V 0 bases short and J 4 bases short, with 15 bases between. Germline V gene sequence: CDR1 LGHNA, CDR2 YNFKEQ. This chain's CDR3 is CASSQEGGGRAYGYTF. The DNA for the CDR3 is TGTGCCAGCAGCCAAGAGGGCGGGGGGCGAGCCTATGGCTACACCTTC.

The chain links TRBV7-2 to TRBJ2-2; D may be TRBD1 (5 bases). CDR1 SGHTA and CDR2 FQGNSA come from the germline V gene. The V end was cut by 4 bases, the J end by 5 bases, with 11 bases between. The CDR3 contains 14 residues. DNA for the CDR3: TGTGCCAGCAGCTCGAGGCAGGGTACCGGGGAGCTGTTTTTT. Translating gives CASSSRQGTGELFF. Full variable domain (outside the CDR3, taken from reference TRBV7-2 and TRBJ2-2): GAGVSQSPSNKVTEKGKDVELRCDPISGHTALYWYRQSLGQGLEFLIYFQGNSAPDKSGLPSDRFSAERTGGSVSTLTIQRTQQEDSAVYLCASSSRQGTGELFFGEGSRLTVL.

The rearrangement uses TRBV5-1 and TRBJ2-3; 9 bases match TRBD2. V shed 0 bases and J 0 bases; nucleotides not matched to a gene: 2. The CDR3 loop spans 16 amino acids. Germline CDR1 reads SGHRS; CDR2 reads YFSETQ. The CDR3 coding sequence is TGCGCCAGCAGCTTGGGGCTAGCGGGGAGCACAGATACGCAGTATTTT. As protein: CASSLGLAGSTDTQYF.